The next 19 T cell receptor beta chains were all read from a single sample in a study of identical twins. TCRdb re-derived calls from the 5' RACE reads in MiXCR, one entry per CDR3 protein. The sample has 350,000 to 450,000 distinct CDR3 sequences; around 20% are singletons. The material sequenced was naive T cells sorted from blood. The receptors stem from a man aged 50-59 years in good health.

This clonotype was seen a single time. The chain combines TRBV6-2 or TRBV6-3 with TRBJ2-4; D unresolved. In germline, CDR1 is MNHEY, CDR2 SVGEGT. The V gene lost 10 bases and the J gene lost 8 bases, with 15 bases spanning the gap. This CDR3 contains 12 residues. In DNA form, the CDR3 reads TGTGCCACCAAACGATCATCTGACATTCAGTACTTC. Protein product: CATKRSSDIQYF.

The V gene is TRBV20-1, the J gene TRBJ2-3; 13 positions match TRBD2. CDR3 size: 16 residues. The ends lost 4 bases at V and 5 bases at J; junction bases unmatched: 9. Germline V CDR1 and CDR2: DFQATT, SNEGSKA (reference sequence). The CDR3 here is CSATELAGGNRDTQYF. As DNA, the CDR3 is TGCAGTGCTACAGAACTAGCGGGAGGGAATAGAGATACGCAGTATTTT.

This clonotype turned up a few times. The chain uses TRBV6-2 or TRBV6-3 and TRBJ1-5; D may be TRBD1 (6 bases). The CDR3 totals 15 residues. The V end was cut by 6 bases, the J end by 0 bases, with 12 bases between. Germline CDR1 is MNHEY and CDR2 is SVGEGT. The CDR3 reads CASRPDRTSNQPQHF. In DNA, the CDR3 is TGTGCCAGCAGACCCGACAGGACTAGCAATCAGCCCCAGCATTTT.

This chain uses TRBV5-1 with TRBJ2-1; 10 bases line up with TRBD2. The germline V gene has CDR1 SGHRS and CDR2 YFSETQ. The CDR3 runs to 15 residues. The V and J ends lost 0 bases and 9 bases, in that order; junction bases with no gene match: 6. CDR3 nucleotide sequence: TGCGCCAGCAGCTTGGGCAGCGGGGGGGCAGGTGAGCAGTTCTTC. It is translated as CASSLGSGGAGEQFF. The variable domain in full, completed from reference TRBV5-1 and TRBJ2-1, reads KAGVTQTPRYLIKTRGQQVTLSCSPISGHRSVSWYQQTPGQGLQFLFEYFSETQRNKGNFPGRFSGRQFSNSRSEMNVSTLELGDSALYLCASSLGSGGAGEQFFGPGTRLTVL.

CDR3 sequence reads: CASSYASGETQYF. The CDR3 region has the DNA TGTGCCAGCAGTTACGCTAGCGGAGAGACCCAGTACTTC. The chain combines TRBV6-5 with TRBJ2-5; 7 bases match TRBD2. In germline, CDR1 is MNHEY, CDR2 SVGAGI. CDR3 size: 13 residues. V shed 2 bases, J shed 4 bases, and the junction held 1 base outside the gene matches.

This clonotype appeared a few times. The genes are TRBV5-1 and TRBJ1-3; 7 bases match TRBD1. This CDR3 has 15 residues. Looked up from germline, CDR1 is SGHRS and CDR2 is YFSETQ. V trimming: 4 bases; J trimming: 0 bases; junction bases outside the gene matches: 4. In DNA, the CDR3 is TGCGCCAGCAGCGTAACAGGGGACTCTGGAAACACCATATATTTT. This encodes CASSVTGDSGNTIYF.

Only a few counts were recorded for this clonotype. The V call is TRBV15, the J call TRBJ2-2; 10 bases line up with TRBD1. This CDR3 is 15 amino acids long. Germline lookup yields CDR1 LNHNV and CDR2 YYDKDF (reference sequence). Trimming removed 4 bases from V and 4 bases from J; junction bases left unmatched: 3. The CDR3, as DNA: TGTGCCACCAGCAAGACAGGGGGCTTCACCGGGGAGCTGTTTTTT. Residues: CATSKTGGFTGELFF. Using reference TRBV15 and TRBJ2-2 for the parts outside the CDR3, the full variable domain is DAMVIQNPRYQVTQFGKPVTLSCSQTLNHNVMYWYQQKSSQAPKLLFHYYDKDFNNEADTPDNFQSRRPNTSFCFLDIRSPGLGDTAMYLCATSKTGGFTGELFFGEGSRLTVL.

Here the CDR3 reads CASSPTGGRYGTDTQYF. Here the CDR3 DNA reads TGTGCCAGCAGCCCTACGGGCGGGAGATATGGCACAGATACGCAGTATTTT. V and J are TRBV7-8 and TRBJ2-3, with 7 bases identical to TRBD2. CDR3 size: 17 residues. The germline CDR1 and CDR2 sequences are SGHVS and FQNEAQ. Trimming cost V 5 bases and J 1 base; bases outside gene matches: 12.

This clonotype occurred once. This chain uses TRBV5-8 with TRBJ1-5, with TRBD1 matching 8 bases. The CDR3 is 15 amino acids. Germline trimming cut 4 bases from V and 2 bases from J; bases unmatched to any gene: 5. Germline V gene lookup returns CDR1 SGHTS and CDR2 YDEGEE. The CDR3 loop reads CASSPKTGGNQPQHF. The CDR3, as DNA: TGTGCCAGCAGCCCGAAGACAGGGGGCAATCAGCCCCAGCATTTT.

This clonotype appeared a few times. V gene TRBV7-9 combines with J gene TRBJ2-3; D unresolved. Trimming cost V 5 bases and J 6 bases, with 12 bases left between them. This CDR3 spans 13 amino acids. CDR1 is SEHNR, CDR2 FQNEAQ, per germline (reference sequence). This CDR3 reads CASSLRVPDTQYF. The DNA of the CDR3 is TGTGCCAGCAGCCTTAGAGTCCCCGATACGCAGTATTTT.

CDR3 protein: CASSLVGGRLDTQYF. DNA of the CDR3: TGTGCCAGCAGCTTAGTTGGCGGGAGGTTAGATACGCAGTATTTT. This sequence joins TRBV11-2 and TRBJ2-3, with 8 bases that match TRBD2. CDR1 and CDR2 (germline): SGHAT, FQNNGV. V lost 1 base and J lost 5; bases outside the gene matches: 5. The CDR3 extends over 15 amino acids.

The chain combines TRBV6-1 with TRBJ1-2; D possibly corresponds to TRBD1 (5 bases). Per germline, CDR1 MNHNS and CDR2 SASEGT. The germline V and J ends were trimmed by 7 bases and 5 bases, with 20 bases remaining between them. CDR3 length equals 15 residues. CDR3 sequence reads: CASKITGLTRYGYTF. In nucleotides, the CDR3 is TGTGCCAGCAAAATTACAGGTCTAACTAGATATGGCTACACCTTC.

This clonotype has a count of ten or more. The chain carries TRBV5-1 and TRBJ2-1; 9 nucleotides align to TRBD2. The CDR3 has 16 amino acids. The junction had 2 bases not matched to a gene; V was cut back by 0 bases and J by 1 base. Germline CDR1 and CDR2: SGHRS and YFSETQ. CDR3 in amino acids: CASSLDAGGSYNEQFF. Here the CDR3 DNA reads TGCGCCAGCAGCTTGGATGCGGGAGGGTCCTACAATGAGCAGTTCTTC.

This clonotype was observed at least ten times. The chain uses TRBV19 and TRBJ2-7, with D possibly called TRBD1 or TRBD2 (5 bases each). The germline V gene encodes CDR1 LNHDA and CDR2 SQIVND (reference sequence). The CDR3 covers 14 residues. V shed 6 bases and J shed 6 bases, with 18 bases lying between them. The CDR3 region is CASSTGEGRAEQYF. The CDR3 nucleotides are TGTGCCAGTAGCACCGGAGAGGGCAGGGCCGAGCAGTACTTC.

This clonotype has only a few counts. Here the CDR3 reads CASSTFGTRSTDTQYF. The CDR3 region has the DNA TGTGCCAGCAGTACCTTCGGGACTCGGAGCACAGATACGCAGTATTTT. The chain is built from TRBV7-6 and TRBJ2-3, with TRBD2 as a possible D gene (6 bases). V lost 6 bases to trimming and J lost 0 bases, with 16 bases between them. This CDR3 region has 16 residues. Germline V gives CDR1 SGHVS, CDR2 FNYEAQ. Using reference TRBV7-6 and TRBJ2-3 for the parts outside the CDR3, the full variable domain is GAGVSQSPRYKVTKRGQDVALRCDPISGHVSLYWYRQALGQGPEFLTYFNYEAQQDKSGLPNDRFSAERPEGSISTLTIQRTEQRDSAMYRCASSTFGTRSTDTQYFGPGTRLTVL.

In its sample, this clonotype was seen many times. The chain has TRBV19 and TRBJ2-3; TRBD2 might be the D (5 bases). This CDR3 contains 13 residues. V shed 9 bases and J shed 6 bases, with 16 bases lying between them. Germline lookup yields CDR1 LNHDA and CDR2 SQIVND (reference sequence). DNA for the CDR3: TGTGCCAGCATAAGCGAGGGTTCGGATACGCAGTATTTT. Amino acid sequence: CASISEGSDTQYF.

This clonotype was picked up a small number of times. The chain combines TRBV12-3 or TRBV12-4 with TRBJ2-2; 8 nucleotides align to TRBD1. J gave up 5 bases and V 7 bases, and 3 bases lay outside the gene matches. This CDR3 is built from 13 residues. CDR3 DNA sequence: TGTGCCAGCATGCGGACAGGGACCGGGGAGCTGTTTTTT. It is translated as CASMRTGTGELFF.

This clonotype was seen at least ten times. The V gene is TRBV29-1, the J gene TRBJ2-7; 7 bases are a match to TRBD1. The germline V gene encodes CDR1 SQVTM and CDR2 ANQGSEA. This CDR3 is built from 13 residues. V gave up 0 bases and J gave up 5 bases; unmatched junction bases: 4. CDR3 region: CSVEDLDRDEQYF. CDR3 coding DNA: TGCAGCGTTGAAGATCTTGACAGGGACGAGCAGTACTTC.

This clonotype has just one count. J is TRBJ2-1 and V is TRBV7-3, with TRBD2 as a possible D gene (6 bases). This CDR3 comprises 18 residues. Between the trimmed V and J ends, which lost 0 bases and 7 bases, there was a span of 22 bases. In germline, CDR1 is SGHTA, CDR2 FQGTGA. The CDR3 bases are TGTGCCAGCAGCTTAACGGGGGGTTTTGAGATAAGGGAGAATGAGCAGTTCTTC. Its protein product is CASSLTGGFEIRENEQFF. The variable domain in full, completed from reference TRBV7-3 and TRBJ2-1, reads GAGVSQTPSNKVTEKGKYVELRCDPISGHTALYWYRQSLGQGPEFLIYFQGTGAADDSGLPNDRFFAVRPEGSVSTLKIQRTERGDSAVYLCASSLTGGFEIRENEQFFGPGTRLTVL.